Each of the 9 T cell receptor beta chains below was sequenced from the same sample in a study of spatial heterogeneity in lung cancer. TCRdb re-called the 5' RACE reads with MiXCR, one entry per CDR3 protein. Of 15,000 to 20,000 distinct CDR3 sequences listed, 6.3% were seen once; the top ten hold more than 20%. Specified time point: blood at routine non-recurrence follow-up after resection. The sequenced sample was PBMCs, obtained at follow-up. The receptors stem from a male donor with early-stage non-small cell lung cancer.

This clonotype showed up many times. The chain has TRBV5-4 and TRBJ1-6, with D unclear. This CDR3 has 17 residues. Trimming took off 6 bases at V and 0 bases at J, with 16 bases between the two ends. CDR1 is SGHNT and CDR2 is YYREEE in the germline V gene (reference sequence). The CDR3 spells CASTPGGRNSYNSPLHF. CDR3 DNA sequence: TGTGCCAGCACCCCGGGCGGGCGAAACTCCTATAATTCACCCCTCCACTTT. The full variable domain, with the rest looked up from reference TRBV5-4 and TRBJ1-6, is ETGVTQSPTHLIKTRGQQVTLRCSSQSGHNTVSWYQQALGQGPQFIFQYYREEENGRGNFPPRFSGLQFPNYSSELNVNALELDDSALYLCASTPGGRNSYNSPLHFGNGTRLTVT.

This clonotype came up many times. The chain combines TRBV7-2 with TRBJ2-3; D uncertain. The V and J ends lost 3 bases and 4 bases respectively, with 11 bases between them. The CDR3 is 14 amino acids. Per the germline V gene, CDR1 is SGHTA and CDR2 is FQGNSA. The CDR3: CASSFTVKADTQYF. The CDR3 coding sequence is TGTGCCAGCAGCTTTACGGTCAAGGCAGATACGCAGTATTTT.

There are a few counts of this clonotype. The chain links TRBV9 to TRBJ2-5, with TRBD2 matching 7 bases. This CDR3 has 12 residues. Per the germline V gene, CDR1 is SGDLS and CDR2 is YYNGEE. Trimming removed 5 bases from V and 4 bases from J; junction bases left unmatched: 2. CDR3 nucleotides: TGTGCCAGCAGTGCTAGCGGAGAGACCCAGTACTTC. Its protein is CASSASGETQYF.

V usage is TRBV6-2 or TRBV6-3 and J usage is TRBJ2-5; D is possibly TRBD1 (6 bases). Germline V gene lookup returns CDR1 MNHEY and CDR2 SVGEGT. CDR3 length: 14 residues. V was clipped by 5 bases and J by 2 bases, with 12 bases between them. The CDR3 sequence is CASSHWTDQETQYF. DNA of the CDR3: TGTGCCAGCAGTCACTGGACAGATCAAGAGACCCAGTACTTC.

This clonotype has ten or more counts. J is TRBJ2-3 and V is TRBV6-4; D gene unclear. Germline lookup yields CDR1 MRHNA and CDR2 SNTAGT. CDR3 length equals 14 residues. Trimming left V 4 bases short and J 4 bases short, with 12 bases between. As DNA, the CDR3 is TGTGCCAGCAGTGGGTCCCCCCGTGCAGATACGCAGTATTTT. Its protein product is CASSGSPRADTQYF.

Many counts were recorded for this clonotype. The V call is TRBV7-2, the J call TRBJ2-7, with D possibly TRBD2 on 6 matching bases. This CDR3 has 13 residues. From germline, CDR1 is SGHTA and CDR2 FQGNSA. V lost 5 bases and J lost 6, with 14 bases in between. The CDR3 bases are TGTGCCAGCAGCGGGACTCCTTCTGGCGAGCAGTACTTC. This codes for CASSGTPSGEQYF.

This clonotype came up many times. This chain links TRBV28 with TRBJ2-5; 8 bases align to TRBD1. CDR3 length: 11 amino acids. Per germline, CDR1 MDHEN and CDR2 SYDVKM. The CDR3 reads CALGDRETQYF. As DNA, the CDR3 is TGTGCTTTAGGGGACAGGGAGACCCAGTACTTC.

This clonotype was seen repeatedly, ten times or more. The genes are TRBV6-2 or TRBV6-3 and TRBJ1-5; D gene ambiguous. Germline CDR1 reads MNHEY; CDR2 reads SVGEGT. The CDR3 contains 13 residues. V shed 4 bases and J shed 5 bases, with 9 bases lying between them. The CDR3 coding sequence is TGTGCCAGCAGTTGGAGTACAGATCAGCCCCAGCATTTT. Its protein is CASSWSTDQPQHF.

This clonotype was seen many times. The chain uses TRBV20-1 and TRBJ2-7; D ambiguous. V was cut by 0 bases and J by 4 bases, with 10 bases left in between. The CDR3 is 13 residues long. Per germline, CDR1 DFQATT and CDR2 SNEGSKA (reference sequence). CDR3 nucleotides: TGCAGTGCTAGAGATCTCAAGTATTACGAGCAGTACTTC. Translation: CSARDLKYYEQYF.